The rows below give T cell receptor beta chains drawn from one sample of a study of blood T cells in healthy people across ages. MiXCR was run by TCRdb on the 5' RACE reads, yielding one entry per CDR3 protein. The sample yields about 1,800,000 distinct CDR3 sequences, over 25% seen once. The material sequenced was blood. These receptor sequences come from a woman in her 30s in good health. Both conserved end residues are part of each CDR3. A D gene is named only where the DNA matches it firmly. Part of the rows lack a size; the others show once, few, many or a class for expanded clones.

clone_size d_call j_call v_call cdr3_nt cdr3_aa
few NA TRBJ2-7 TRBV29-1 TGCAGCGTTGCCCCTCGGGTAGGGGGAGGCGAGCAGTACTTC CSVAPRVGGGEQYF
many TRBD1 TRBJ2-3 TRBV4-3 TGCGCCAGCAGCCAAGGGACAGGCAAAGCACCCCCAGATACGCAGTATTTT CASSQGTGKAPPDTQYF
few NA TRBJ1-1 TRBV18 TGTGCCAGCTCACCAGACAGTCACACTGAAGCTTTCTTT CASSPDSHTEAFF
NA NA TRBJ1-1 TRBV5-1 TGCGCCAGCAGCTACGACGGCCCGAACACTGAAGCTTTCTTT CASSYDGPNTEAFF
NA NA TRBJ1-1 TRBV5-5 TGTGCCAGCAGCTTGGAGTTCAGTCTGAACACTGAAGCTTTCTTT CASSLEFSLNTEAFF
NA TRBD2 TRBJ2-3 TRBV11-2 TGTGCCAGCAGCTTCGGGGGGAAGAGAGATACGCAGTATTTT CASSFGGKRDTQYF
many NA TRBJ2-7 TRBV10-3 TGTGCCATCAGTGAAACATACGAGCAGTACTTC CAISETYEQYF
NA TRBD2 TRBJ2-3 TRBV10-3 TGTGCCATCAGTGCAGGACTAGCTAGCACAGATACGCAGTATTTT CAISAGLASTDTQYF
NA TRBD1 TRBJ2-7 TRBV20-1 TGCAGTGCTAGAGATCCCGGGACAGGGGGCCTCGAGCAGTACTTC CSARDPGTGGLEQYF
NA NA TRBJ2-5 TRBV7-2 TGTGCCAGCAGCATCCGACAGACTGAAGAGACCCAGTACTTC CASSIRQTEETQYF
NA NA TRBJ2-2 TRBV5-1 TGCGCCAGCAGACCGGGGTTTACGACCGGGGAGCTGTTTTTT CASRPGFTTGELFF
NA NA TRBJ2-3 TRBV4-1 TGCGCCAGCAGCCAAGGGCCGCCGAGGGGCGGAACCACAGATACGCAGTATTTT CASSQGPPRGGTTDTQYF
many NA TRBJ2-6 TRBV7-9 TGTGCCGTAGTTTCAGCGTGGAGCTCTGGGGCCAACGTCCTGACTTTC CAVVSAWSSGANVLTF
few NA TRBJ2-2 TRBV12-3/TRBV12-4 TGTGCCAGCAGTTTAGACACCTACACCGGGGAGCTGTTTTTT CASSLDTYTGELFF
many NA TRBJ2-7 TRBV28 TGTGCCAGTTTAGGGGTCAACGAGCAGTACTTC CASLGVNEQYF
once NA TRBJ2-5 TRBV11-2 TGTGCCAGCAGCTTAGATTTGTTGCGGGGAAGAAGGAATGAGCAGTACTTC CASSLDLLRGRRNEQYF
many NA TRBJ2-4 TRBV29-1 TGCAGCGTGGGGTCACCTCTCGGCAAAAACATTCAGTACTTC CSVGSPLGKNIQYF
few NA TRBJ1-1 TRBV6-2/TRBV6-3 TGTGCCAGCAGTTACTCGATACGGCAGAACACTGAAGCTTTCTTT CASSYSIRQNTEAFF
few TRBD2 TRBJ2-1 TRBV7-2 TGTGCCAGCAGCTTAGTAGGAACTAGCGGGCACAATGAGCAGTTCTTC CASSLVGTSGHNEQFF
NA NA TRBJ1-1 TRBV2 TGTGCCAGCAGACCCGGACGGTTACTCATGAACACTGAAGCTTTCTTT CASRPGRLLMNTEAFF
NA NA TRBJ2-3 TRBV27 TGTGCCAGCAGTCCCCGTTGGCCCACAGATACGCAGTATTTT CASSPRWPTDTQYF
NA TRBD1 TRBJ1-1 TRBV5-1 TGCGCCAGCAGCTTGGACCAGGGGGGGGTAGGGAACACTGAAGCTTTCTTT CASSLDQGGVGNTEAFF
NA NA TRBJ2-3 TRBV20-1 TGCAGTACTCCTTTACTTGAAAGCACAGATACGCAGTATTTT CSTPLLESTDTQYF
NA NA TRBJ2-5 TRBV7-8 TGTGCCAGCATTTCCAATATGCGGACAAAAGAGACCCAGTACTTC CASISNMRTKETQYF
many TRBD2 TRBJ2-1 TRBV4-3 TGCGCCAGCAGCCAAGATTGGGGGGGAGTATACAATGAGCAGTTCTTC CASSQDWGGVYNEQFF
many NA TRBJ2-1 TRBV29-1 TGCAGCGTTGGGGCCAGGGGCAGAAACTACAATGAGCAGTTCTTC CSVGARGRNYNEQFF
NA TRBD2 TRBJ2-2 TRBV3-1 TGTGCCAGCAGACTAGCGGGCAGTTACACCGGGGAGCTGTTTTTT CASRLAGSYTGELFF
few TRBD1 TRBJ2-1 TRBV5-1 TGCGCCAGCAGCTTTCCCGCAGGGGGTCCCTTCCCCTACAATGAGCAGTTCTTC CASSFPAGGPFPYNEQFF
NA NA TRBJ2-5 TRBV7-9 TGTGCCAGCAGCTCGGGGGCAGTCGTTGAGACCCAGTACTTC CASSSGAVVETQYF
NA NA TRBJ1-2 TRBV5-5 TGTGCCAGCAGCTCACAATCACAGGTGAACTATGGCTACACCTTC CASSSQSQVNYGYTF
NA NA TRBJ1-5 TRBV28 TGTGCCAGCAGTACAGCCTCCCCTCAGCCCCAGCATTTT CASSTASPQPQHF
many TRBD1 TRBJ2-6 TRBV12-3/TRBV12-4 TGTGCCAGCAGTGGACAGGGGACTGGGGCCAACGTCCTGACTTTC CASSGQGTGANVLTF
many NA TRBJ2-7 TRBV6-6 TGTGCCAGCAGTTATCGGTCGGACGAGCAGTACTTC CASSYRSDEQYF
NA TRBD2 TRBJ2-1 TRBV3-1 TGTGCCAGCAGCCAATCGGCGGGACTATGCAATGAGCAGTTCTTC CASSQSAGLCNEQFF
NA NA TRBJ2-7 TRBV25-1 TGTGCCAGCTCGGTGACAGCCTACGAGCAGTACTTC CASSVTAYEQYF
many NA TRBJ1-2 TRBV6-5 TGTGCCAGCAGTTACTCGAGAGGTTCCGATGGCTACACCTTC CASSYSRGSDGYTF
few NA TRBJ2-1 TRBV12-3/TRBV12-4 TGTGCCAGCAGACGGGGGGCCAATGAGCAGTTCTTC CASRRGANEQFF
NA NA TRBJ2-1 TRBV20-1 TGCAGTGCTCCCTCCACTAGCCGAGAGCAGTTCTTC CSAPSTSREQFF
NA NA TRBJ2-4 TRBV30 TGTGCCTGGAGTGTCCGCGGGGTTGGCATTCAGTACTTC CAWSVRGVGIQYF
NA NA TRBJ2-1 TRBV7-9 TGTGCCAGCAGCCCTCGGGACTCGCCAAGCTCCTACAATGAGCAGTTCTTC CASSPRDSPSSYNEQFF
many NA TRBJ2-1 TRBV7-2 TGTGCCAGCAGCCCCGCGGTACCTAGTGAGCAGTTCTTC CASSPAVPSEQFF
NA NA TRBJ1-2 TRBV5-5 TGTGCCAGCAGCCGCCCAGGCAGGGGACGAGGCTACACCTTC CASSRPGRGRGYTF
NA TRBD1 TRBJ2-7 TRBV12-3/TRBV12-4 TGTGCCAGCAGTTTCCCCGGGACAGGGGGTGGAGAGCAGTACTTC CASSFPGTGGGEQYF
NA NA TRBJ2-4 TRBV20-1 TGCAGTGCTAGGAGGGGAGGCGGGACCAATGAGCAGTACTTC CSARRGGGTNEQYF